The next 8 T cell receptor beta chains were all read from a single sample in a study of cytomegalovirus exposure and HLA in healthy donors. PCR amplification relied on 60 Vbeta primers (plus 13 Jbeta primers). Clones were sequenced by immunoSEQ multiplex PCR, and TCRdb holds only the in-frame ones, with some missing. The table lists about 170,000 clones, approximately 78% of them singletons. Sequencing was done on a sample of PBMCs. The source of these receptors is a girl aged 2-9 years in good health and CMV-seropositive.

The genes are TRBV7-3 and TRBJ2-2, with D possibly matching TRBD1 (6 bases). This CDR3 is 15 amino acids long. CDR1 is SGHTA, CDR2 FQGTGA, per germline. Trimming took 4 bases from V and 3 from J, leaving 12 bases between them. The CDR3 DNA is TGTGCCAGCAGCTCACAACAGGGATACACCGGGGAGCTGTTTTTT. Translated, it gives CASSSQQGYTGELFF.

This chain uses TRBV2 with TRBJ1-5; 10 positions match TRBD1. CDR1 SNHLY and CDR2 FYNNEI come from the germline V gene. This CDR3 has 14 amino acids. The V and J ends lost 8 bases and 7 bases, in that order; junction bases with no gene match: 8. The CDR3, as DNA: TGTGCCAGCCGGGACAGGGGAGAGGGACAGCCCCAGCATTTT. Translating gives CASRDRGEGQPQHF.

This chain uses TRBV30 with TRBJ2-3; a possible D gene is TRBD2 (5 bases). CDR1 is GTSNPN, CDR2 SVGIG, per germline (reference sequence). This CDR3 comprises 14 residues. Trimming took 0 bases from V and 9 from J, leaving 16 bases between them. CDR3: CAWSVRLAMGTQYF. The CDR3 coding sequence is TGTGCCTGGAGTGTACGCCTAGCAATGGGGACGCAGTATTTT.

The rearrangement links TRBV30 to TRBJ1-3; 9 nucleotides align to TRBD1. CDR1 is GTSNPN and CDR2 is SVGIG in the germline V gene (reference sequence). This CDR3 has 12 residues. V was clipped by 7 bases and J by 4 bases; unmatched bases: 2. The CDR3 DNA sequence: TGTGCCTTTACAGGGGGCGGAAACACCATATATTTT. Protein product: CAFTGGGNTIYF.

V usage is TRBV4-1 and J usage is TRBJ2-1; 9 nucleotides match TRBD2. V shed 0 bases, J shed 1 base, and the junction held 4 bases outside the gene matches. Germline lookup yields CDR1 MGHRA and CDR2 YSYEKL. This CDR3 comprises 17 residues. The CDR3 reads CASSQDRSGSSYNEQFF. The DNA of the CDR3 is TGCGCCAGCAGCCAAGATCGTAGCGGGAGTTCCTACAATGAGCAGTTCTTC.

This clone was seen a handful of times. This chain connects TRBV5-8 to TRBJ2-5; D remains ambiguous. Per germline, CDR1 SGHTS and CDR2 YDEGEE. The ends were cut back, 3 bases at V and 5 bases at J, with 8 bases in the middle. The CDR3 has 12 residues. As DNA, the CDR3 is TGTGCCAGCAGCTCGACTGGGGAGACCCAGTACTTC. Translated, it gives CASSSTGETQYF.

The chain is built from TRBV30 and TRBJ2-3; tentative D call: TRBD1 (7 bases). V shed 8 bases and J shed 3 bases, with 21 bases lying between them. The germline gives CDR1 GTSNPN, CDR2 SVGIG (reference sequence). The CDR3 has 15 residues. CDR3 region: CASQKGAGGTDTQYF. CDR3 coding DNA: TGTGCCAGTCAAAAAGGCGCAGGGGGGACAGATACGCAGTATTTT.

This chain uses TRBV7-9 with TRBJ2-5, with a tentative D call TRBD2 (6 bases). Trimming stripped 1 base from V and 10 bases from J, with 10 bases between. This CDR3 has 12 residues. From germline, CDR1 is SEHNR and CDR2 FQNEAQ (reference sequence). The CDR3 sequence is CASSLDGRDQYF. For the CDR3, the DNA is TGTGCCAGCAGCTTAGACGGGAGAGACCAGTACTTC.